These 29 T cell receptor gamma chains came from one sample sequenced in a study of gamma-delta chains in newborns, infants, children. TCRdb called clones anew from the reads with CATT. The repertoire holds several hundred gamma-chain clones, with over 65% as singletons. Sequencing was performed on blood. Receptors originate from a child who was a newborn, infant or young child, either healthy, febrile or measles-vaccinated (not recorded which).

A single count supports this clone. The chain carries TRGV9 and TRGJP. No J gene is reported in TCRdb; it was inferred here by comparing the DNA with germline. The junction had 5 bases not matched to a gene; V was cut back by 2 bases and J by 7 bases. This CDR3 spans 16 amino acids. Per the germline V gene, CDR1 is GITISATS and CDR2 is ISYDGTV (reference sequence). This chain's CDR3 is CALWEDYELGKKIKVF. CDR3 DNA sequence: TGTGCCTTGTGGGAGGACTACGAGTTGGGCAAAAAAATCAAGGTATTT.

The CDR3 DNA reads TGTGCCTTGTGGGAGGCCAAGTTGGGCAAAAAAATCAAGGTATTT. Its translation: CALWEAKLGKKIKVF. This chain connects TRGV9 to TRGJP. TCRdb offers no J gene call, so here the DNA was matched to germline to obtain one. This CDR3 spans 15 amino acids. After removal of 2 bases from V and 8 bases from J, the junction contained 3 bases not matched to a gene. Germline CDR1 GITISATS, CDR2 ISYDGTV (reference sequence).

No V gene call is available, although the J gene is TRGJP. The CDR3 contains 16 residues. Here the CDR3 DNA reads TGTGCCTTGTGGGAGGCTACAGAGTTGGGCAAAAAAATCAAGGTATTT. It yields the protein CALWEATELGKKIKVF.

This clone was observed a handful of times. Other nucleotide sequences from this sample produce the same CDR3. This rearrangement joins TRGV9 to TRGJP. Germline lookup yields CDR1 GITISATS and CDR2 ISYDGTV (reference sequence). This CDR3 has 16 residues. With 0 bases clipped from V and 7 bases from J, the junction kept 3 bases outside the gene matches. Here the CDR3 reads CALWEVRELGKKIKVF. Here the CDR3 DNA reads TGTGCCTTGTGGGAGGTGCGTGAGTTGGGCAAAAAAATCAAGGTATTT.

The count of this clone is one. This sample also contains other DNA sequences that code for the same CDR3. The chain is built from TRGV9 and TRGJP. In the absence of a J gene in TCRdb, the DNA was matched to germline to assign it here. This CDR3 has 16 amino acids. Germline CDR1 and CDR2: GITISATS and ISYDGTV (reference sequence). V was pared by 5 bases and J by 4 bases, with 5 bases of the junction left unmatched. CDR3 DNA: TGTGCCTTGTGGGTTCCACAAGAGTTGGGCAAAAAAATCAAGGTATTT. Its translation is CALWVPQELGKKIKVF.

The rearrangement joins TRGV9 to TRGJP. TCRdb lists no J gene, so it was determined here by aligning the DNA to germline. Unmatched junction bases numbered 3, after V lost 2 bases and J lost 5 bases. The CDR3 is made up of 16 amino acids. Germline CDR1 is GITISATS and CDR2 is ISYDGTV (reference sequence). The CDR3 sequence is CALWEAEELGKKIKVF. The DNA of the CDR3 is TGTGCCTTGTGGGAGGCCGAAGAGTTGGGCAAAAAAATCAAGGTATTT.

V gene TRGV9 combines with J gene TRGJ1 or TRGJ2. The J gene is not listed in TCRdb, so it was assigned here from a DNA match to germline. Germline V CDR1 and CDR2: GITISATS, ISYDGTV (reference sequence). V lost 4 bases and J lost 7; bases outside the gene matches: 4. The CDR3 consists of 11 residues. CDR3 region: CALWDKYKKLF. In DNA form, the CDR3 reads TGTGCCTTGTGGGATAAGTATAAGAAACTCTTT.

This clone was detected only once. V and J are TRGV5 and TRGJP2. The J gene, absent from TCRdb, was called here by matching the DNA to germline. CDR1 is VINAFY and CDR2 is YDVSNSKD in the germline V gene. The junction had 3 bases not matched to a gene; V was cut back by 0 bases and J by 8 bases. The CDR3 has 13 amino acids. CDR3 loop: CATWDRRDWIKTF. The CDR3 coding sequence is TGTGCCACCTGGGACAGGCGCGATTGGATCAAGACGTTT.

The chain has TRGV3 and TRGJ1 or TRGJ2. TCRdb supplies no J gene; here it was assigned by aligning the nucleotide sequence to germline. Germline assignment: CDR1 VTNTFY and CDR2 YDVSTARD (reference sequence). CDR3 length equals 13 residues. V shed 0 bases, J shed 2 bases, and the junction held 1 base outside the gene matches. This CDR3 reads CATWDRYYYKKLF. DNA of the CDR3: TGTGCCACCTGGGACAGGTATTATTATAAGAAACTCTTT.

Turning to this clone: The sample contains more than one DNA sequence encoding this CDR3. The chain links TRGV9 to TRGJP. Here the J gene was assigned by germline matching of the DNA, as TCRdb has none. The CDR3 has 16 residues. Per the germline V gene, CDR1 is GITISATS and CDR2 is ISYDGTV (reference sequence). Germline trimming cut 3 bases from V and 4 bases from J; bases unmatched to any gene: 3. The CDR3 is CALWESQELGKKIKVF. The CDR3, as DNA: TGTGCCTTGTGGGAGTCACAAGAGTTGGGCAAAAAAATCAAGGTATTT.

This clone was counted only a few times. No V gene was called here, but the J gene is TRGJP. CDR3 length: 17 residues. The CDR3 sequence: CALWEVNKELGKKIKVF. The CDR3 region has the DNA TGTGCCTTGTGGGAGGTGAACAAAGAGTTGGGCAAAAAAATCAAGGTATTT.

This clone appeared once. This chain uses TRGV9 with TRGJP. The J gene, not given by TCRdb, was assigned here from a germline match of the nucleotide sequence. The V and J ends lost 3 bases and 4 bases, in that order; junction bases with no gene match: 3. This CDR3 has 16 amino acids. CDR1 and CDR2 (germline): GITISATS, ISYDGTV (reference sequence). CDR3 protein: CALWENQELGKKIKVF. The CDR3 nucleotides are TGTGCCTTGTGGGAGAACCAAGAGTTGGGCAAAAAAATCAAGGTATTT.

The V and J genes are TRGV2 and TRGJP1. No J gene was available from TCRdb, and it was assigned here by a germline match of the DNA. CDR3 size: 16 residues. CDR1 EGSNGY and CDR2 YDSYNSKV come from the germline V gene. Unmatched junction bases numbered 13, after V lost 3 bases and J lost 6 bases. CDR3 in amino acids: CATWDRPAGPGWFKIF. CDR3 sequence (DNA): TGTGCCACCTGGGACCGACCGGCGGGCCCTGGTTGGTTCAAGATATTT.

V gene TRGV8 combines with J gene TRGJ1 or TRGJ2. TCRdb is silent on the J gene; assignment here came from matching the DNA to germline. The junction had 1 base not matched to a gene; V was cut back by 4 bases and J by 1 base. The CDR3 length is 12 residues. CDR1 is VENAVY and CDR2 is YDSYNSRV in the germline V gene. CDR3 region: CATWENYYKKLF. CDR3 nucleotides: TGTGCCACCTGGGAAAATTATTATAAGAAACTCTTT.

On this clone itself: A single base separates this from a much larger clone, so it may be a read error. The chain recombines TRGV9 with TRGJP. TCRdb records no J gene; here it was assigned by comparing the DNA to germline. Germline V gene lookup returns CDR1 GITISATS and CDR2 ISYDGTV (reference sequence). The CDR3 spans 16 residues. The CDR3, as DNA: TGTGCCTTGCGGGAGGTGAAAGAGTTGGGCAAAAAAATCAAGGTATTT. Its translation is CALREVKELGKKIKVF.

In the case of this clone: At one boundary the junction diverges from the germline segment, which might be a read error. The sample carries other DNA sequences with the same CDR3. CDR3: CALWEVLQELGKKIKVF. The CDR3, as DNA: TGCGCCTTGTGGGAGGTGCTTCAAGAGTTGGGCAAAAAAATCAAGGTATTT. This rearrangement joins TRGV9 to TRGJP. The J gene was not available in TCRdb and was assigned here by matching the DNA to germline segments. Germline CDR1 is GITISATS and CDR2 is ISYDGTV (reference sequence). The CDR3 length is 17 residues.

The rearrangement links TRGV2 to TRGJ1 or TRGJ2. The J gene, left out of TCRdb, was set here by checking the DNA against germline. From germline, CDR1 is EGSNGY and CDR2 YDSYNSKV. CDR3 length: 9 amino acids. The J segment lost 9 bases and the V segment lost 4 bases, leaving 0 bases of the junction unmatched. Here the CDR3 reads CATWDKKLF. In DNA form, the CDR3 reads TGTGCCACCTGGGATAAGAAACTCTTT.

The gene calls are TRGV9 and TRGJP. No J segment appears in TCRdb, so it was assigned here by matching the sequence to germline. This CDR3 spans 17 amino acids. V lost 1 base and J lost 7; bases outside the gene matches: 7. Per the germline V gene, CDR1 is GITISATS and CDR2 is ISYDGTV (reference sequence). The CDR3 loop reads CALWEVPPELGKKIKVF. The CDR3 DNA sequence: TGTGCCTTGTGGGAGGTTCCGCCGGAGTTGGGCAAAAAAATCAAGGTATTT.

The chain has TRGV9 and TRGJP. TCRdb gives no J gene; it was assigned here by matching the DNA to germline. Per germline, CDR1 GITISATS and CDR2 ISYDGTV (reference sequence). Trimming took 3 bases from V and 4 from J; bases not matched to a gene: 6. There are 17 residues in the CDR3. The CDR3 coding sequence is TGTGCCTTGTGGGAGCCCTTTCAAGAGTTGGGCAAAAAAATCAAGGTATTT. It specifies CALWEPFQELGKKIKVF.

Notes on this clone: A far larger clone lies a single base away; this is likely a read error. The V gene remains uncalled, whereas the J gene is TRGJP. The CDR3 sequence is 16 residues long. CDR3 amino acids: CALWEVHELGKKIKVF. In nucleotides, the CDR3 is TGTGCCTTGTGGGAGGTGCACGAGTTGGGCAAAAAAATCAAGGTATTT.

This clone was detected once. No V gene was called here, but the J gene is TRGJP. There are 17 residues in the CDR3. For the CDR3, the DNA is TGTGCCTCGTGGGAGTCACGGCAAGAGTTGGGCAAAAAAATCAAGGTATTT. It translates to CASWESRQELGKKIKVF.

The J gene call is TRGJP, but no V gene call exists. The length of the CDR3 is 16 residues. The CDR3 bases are TGTGCCTTGTGGGCCATACAAGAGTTGGGCAAAAAAATCAAGGTATTT. This sequence encodes CALWAIQELGKKIKVF.

The V call is TRGV9, the J call TRGJP. TCRdb records no J gene; here it was assigned by comparing the DNA to germline. CDR1 is GITISATS, CDR2 ISYDGTV, per germline (reference sequence). J lost 3 bases, V lost 3 bases, and 5 bases had no gene match. CDR3 length: 17 residues. The chain's CDR3 is CALWEPSQELGKKIKVF. In nucleotides, the CDR3 is TGTGCCTTGTGGGAGCCATCGCAAGAGTTGGGCAAAAAAATCAAGGTATTT.

Comments on this clone: A far larger clone is one base from this, pointing to a likely read error. The chain joins TRGV9 to TRGJP. The J gene is not listed in TCRdb, so it was assigned here from a DNA match to germline. The CDR3 spans 16 residues. Germline lookup yields CDR1 GITISATS and CDR2 ISYDGTV (reference sequence). The CDR3 DNA is TGTGCCTTGTGGGAGGTGCAAGAGGTGGGCAAAAAAATCAAGGTATTT. The encoded protein is CALWEVQEVGKKIKVF.

No V gene was called here, but the J gene is TRGJ1 or TRGJ2. The CDR3 spans 12 residues. CDR3 region: CATWDGQSEKLF. Here the CDR3 DNA reads TGTGCCACCTGGGACGGGCAGTCGGAGAAACTCTTT.

The V and J genes are TRGV9 and TRGJP. TCRdb records no J gene; here it was assigned by comparing the DNA to germline. This CDR3 has 16 amino acids. The V and J ends lost 0 bases and 11 bases, in that order; junction bases with no gene match: 7. CDR1 is GITISATS, CDR2 ISYDGTV, per germline (reference sequence). Here the CDR3 DNA reads TGTGCCTTGTGGGAGGTGCTGGAGGTGGGCAAAAAAATCAAGGTATTT. Its protein is CALWEVLEVGKKIKVF.

This clone was observed a few times. The same CDR3 arises from other DNA sequences in this sample as well. This chain joins TRGV9 and TRGJP. The J gene was missing in TCRdb and was found by matching the end of the DNA to germline. This CDR3 is built from 15 residues. Germline loops: CDR1 GITISATS, CDR2 ISYDGTV (reference sequence). J gave up 11 bases and V 1 base, and 5 bases lay outside the gene matches. As DNA, the CDR3 is TGTGCCTTGTGGGAGGTCGAGCTGGGCAAAAAAATCAAGGTATTT. Protein product: CALWEVELGKKIKVF.

The V gene is TRGV5, the J gene TRGJ1 or TRGJ2. In the absence of a J gene in TCRdb, the DNA was matched to germline to assign it here. The CDR3 spans 12 residues. The germline V gene has CDR1 VINAFY and CDR2 YDVSNSKD. V dropped 1 base and J dropped 3; count of bases not matched to a gene: 0. The CDR3 coding sequence is TGTGCCACCTGGGACAGTTATTATAAGAAACTCTTT. Translation: CATWDSYYKKLF.

No V segment was called; the J segment is TRGJP. The CDR3 spans 16 residues. The CDR3 sequence: CALWEAGELGKKIKVF. The CDR3 DNA reads as TGTGCCTTGTGGGAGGCCGGGGAGTTGGGCAAAAAAATCAAGGTATTT.